What follows describes a single T cell receptor (beta chain). The junction had 7 bases not matched to a gene; V was cut back by 0 bases and J by 7 bases. This CDR3 contains 15 residues. CDR1 is SGHRS, CDR2 YFSETQ, per germline. In the study's own analysis: Amplification with reference gene primers provided the estimates of nucleated cell counts. Clones were sequenced by immunoSEQ multiplex PCR, and TCRdb holds only the in-frame ones, with some missing. V, J and clone size derive from that table, while D and trimming were established from the DNA sequence. The repertoire holds about 50,000 clones, less than 90% seen once, with about 25% in the top ten. This sample is drawn from a study of blood T cell repertoires in COVID-19. Study-level background: From the United States, Italy and Spain came samples of acute and convalescent COVID-19. Sample material is recorded as cDNA or gDNA derived from T cells, B-cell-depleted T cells, or PBMCs.

The chain recombines TRBV5-1 with TRBJ1-5; 7 bases match TRBD1. What was sequenced was peripheral blood. This sequence was found in a human donor in a cohort sampled during active COVID-19. For the CDR3, the DNA is TGCGCCAGCAGCTTGGAGGGGGACAGTTTACAGCCCCAGCATTTT. Protein product: CASSLEGDSLQPQHF.